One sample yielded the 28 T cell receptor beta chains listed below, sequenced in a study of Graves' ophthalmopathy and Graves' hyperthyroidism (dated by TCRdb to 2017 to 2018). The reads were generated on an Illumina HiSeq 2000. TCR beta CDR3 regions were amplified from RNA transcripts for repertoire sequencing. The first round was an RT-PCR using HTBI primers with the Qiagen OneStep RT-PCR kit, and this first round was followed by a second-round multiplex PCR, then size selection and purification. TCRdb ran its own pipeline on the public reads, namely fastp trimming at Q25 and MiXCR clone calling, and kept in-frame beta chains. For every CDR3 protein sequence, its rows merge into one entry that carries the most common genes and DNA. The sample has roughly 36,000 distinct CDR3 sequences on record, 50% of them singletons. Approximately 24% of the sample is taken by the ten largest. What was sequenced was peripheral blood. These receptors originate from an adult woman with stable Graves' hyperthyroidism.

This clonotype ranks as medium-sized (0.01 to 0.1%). CDR3 region: CSVDVVESGANVLTF. CDR3 coding DNA: TGCAGCGTTGATGTTGTTGAGTCTGGGGCCAACGTCCTGACTTTC. The rearrangement links TRBV29-1 to TRBJ2-6; D is unclear. This CDR3 spans 15 amino acids. Germline V gene data show CDR1 as SQVTM and CDR2 as ANQGSEA. V was trimmed by 3 bases and J by 1 base, leaving 10 bases between them.

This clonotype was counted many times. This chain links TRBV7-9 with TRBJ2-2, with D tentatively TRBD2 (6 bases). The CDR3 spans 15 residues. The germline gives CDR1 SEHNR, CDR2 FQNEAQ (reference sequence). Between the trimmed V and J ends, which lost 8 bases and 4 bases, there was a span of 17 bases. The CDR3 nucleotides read TGTGCCAGCGCCACATCGGGACTTCCCACCGGGGAGCTGTTTTTT. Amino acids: CASATSGLPTGELFF.

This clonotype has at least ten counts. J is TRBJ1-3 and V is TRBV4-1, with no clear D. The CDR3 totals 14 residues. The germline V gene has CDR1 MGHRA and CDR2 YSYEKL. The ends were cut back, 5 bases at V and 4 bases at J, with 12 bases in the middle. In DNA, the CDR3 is TGCGCCAGCAGCAGCCGGGCTCCGGGAAACACCATATATTTT. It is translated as CASSSRAPGNTIYF.

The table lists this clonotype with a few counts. The CDR3 loop reads CSARDPTSGRAETQYF. CDR3 sequence (DNA): TGCAGTGCTAGAGATCCGACTAGCGGGAGGGCAGAGACCCAGTACTTC. This chain joins TRBV20-1 and TRBJ2-5; 14 bases map to TRBD2. The V gene end was trimmed by 0 bases and the J gene end by 4 bases; junction bases not matched to a gene: 4. The germline V gene encodes CDR1 DFQATT and CDR2 SNEGSKA (reference sequence). The CDR3 covers 16 residues.

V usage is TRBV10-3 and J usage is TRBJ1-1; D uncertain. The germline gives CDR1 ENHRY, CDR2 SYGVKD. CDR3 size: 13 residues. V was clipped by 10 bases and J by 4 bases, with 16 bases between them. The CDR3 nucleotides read TGTGCCAGCACAGTCGAACTGGTCACTGAAGCTTTCTTT. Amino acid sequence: CASTVELVTEAFF.

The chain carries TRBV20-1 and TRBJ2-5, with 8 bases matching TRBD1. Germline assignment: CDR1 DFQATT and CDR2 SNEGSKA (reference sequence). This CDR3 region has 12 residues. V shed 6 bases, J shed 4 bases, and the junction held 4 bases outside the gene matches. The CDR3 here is CSAQDRAETQYF. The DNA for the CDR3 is TGCAGTGCCCAGGACAGGGCAGAGACCCAGTACTTC.

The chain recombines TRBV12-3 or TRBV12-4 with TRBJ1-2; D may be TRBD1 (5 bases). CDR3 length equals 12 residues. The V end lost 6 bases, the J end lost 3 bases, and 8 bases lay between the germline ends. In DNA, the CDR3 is TGTGCCAGCAGGGGGCGAGACTATGGCTACACCTTC. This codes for CASRGRDYGYTF.

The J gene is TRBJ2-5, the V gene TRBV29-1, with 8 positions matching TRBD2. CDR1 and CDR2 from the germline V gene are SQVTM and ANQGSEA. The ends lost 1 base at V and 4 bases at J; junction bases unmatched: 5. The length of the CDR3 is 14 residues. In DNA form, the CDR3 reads TGCAGCGTTGAAGGTTGGCTAGCGGGAGAGACCCAGTACTTC. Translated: CSVEGWLAGETQYF.

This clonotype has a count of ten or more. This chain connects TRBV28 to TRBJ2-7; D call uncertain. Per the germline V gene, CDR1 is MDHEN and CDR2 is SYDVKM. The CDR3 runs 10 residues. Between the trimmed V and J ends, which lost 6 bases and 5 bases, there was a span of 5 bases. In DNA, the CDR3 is TGTGCCAGCAGCCCCCACGAGCAGTACTTC. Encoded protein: CASSPHEQYF.

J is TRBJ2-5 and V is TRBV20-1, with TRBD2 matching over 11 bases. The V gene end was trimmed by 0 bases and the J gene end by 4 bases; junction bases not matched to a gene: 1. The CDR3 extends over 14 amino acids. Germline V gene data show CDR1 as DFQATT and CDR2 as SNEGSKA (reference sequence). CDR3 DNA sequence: TGCAGTGCTAGAGATAGCGGGAGGGCAGAGACCCAGTACTTC. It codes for CSARDSGRAETQYF.

CDR3 coding DNA: TGTGCCAGCAGCGTGACATCCGGGACTAGCGGGAATCGCTTAGGGGCCAACGTCCTGACTTTC. This encodes CASSVTSGTSGNRLGANVLTF. The chain carries TRBV9 and TRBJ2-6; 13 bases line up with TRBD2. The CDR3 contains 21 residues. Germline CDR1 SGDLS, CDR2 YYNGEE. The V segment lost 2 bases and the J segment 4 bases; nucleotides outside the gene matches: 15.

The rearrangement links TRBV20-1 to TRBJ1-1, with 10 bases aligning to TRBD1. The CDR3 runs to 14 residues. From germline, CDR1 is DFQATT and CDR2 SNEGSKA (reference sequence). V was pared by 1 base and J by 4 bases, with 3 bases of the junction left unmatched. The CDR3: CSARGGQGTTEAFF. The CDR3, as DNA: TGCAGTGCTAGAGGGGGACAGGGGACCACTGAAGCTTTCTTT.

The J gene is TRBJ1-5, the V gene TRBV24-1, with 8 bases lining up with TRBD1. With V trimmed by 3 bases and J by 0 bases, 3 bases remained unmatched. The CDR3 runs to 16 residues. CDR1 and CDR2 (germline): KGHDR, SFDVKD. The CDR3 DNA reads TGTGCCACCAGTGATGGGACAGGACTTAGCAATCAGCCCCAGCATTTT. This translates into CATSDGTGLSNQPQHF.

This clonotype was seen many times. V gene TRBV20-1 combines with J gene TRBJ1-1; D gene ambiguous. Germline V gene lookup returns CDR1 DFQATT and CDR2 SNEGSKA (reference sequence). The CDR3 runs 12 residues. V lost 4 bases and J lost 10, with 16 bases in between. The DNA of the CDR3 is TGCAGTGCTACCCCAGCCCCGAGGGTAGCTTTCTTT. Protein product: CSATPAPRVAFF.

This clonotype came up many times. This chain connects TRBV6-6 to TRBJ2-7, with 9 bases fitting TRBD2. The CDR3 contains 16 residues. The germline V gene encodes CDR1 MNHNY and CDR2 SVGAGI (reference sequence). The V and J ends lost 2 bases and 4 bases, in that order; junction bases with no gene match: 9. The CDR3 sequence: CASSYGRGLADYEQYF. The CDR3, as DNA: TGTGCCAGCAGTTACGGACGGGGACTAGCCGATTACGAGCAGTACTTC.

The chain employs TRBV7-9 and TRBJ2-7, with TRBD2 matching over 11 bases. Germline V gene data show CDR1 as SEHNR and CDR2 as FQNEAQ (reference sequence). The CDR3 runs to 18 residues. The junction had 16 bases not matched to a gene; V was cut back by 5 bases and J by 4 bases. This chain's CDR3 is CASSHRLAGPSPKYEQYF. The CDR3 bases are TGTGCCAGCAGCCACCGACTAGCGGGACCGTCCCCTAAATACGAGCAGTACTTC.

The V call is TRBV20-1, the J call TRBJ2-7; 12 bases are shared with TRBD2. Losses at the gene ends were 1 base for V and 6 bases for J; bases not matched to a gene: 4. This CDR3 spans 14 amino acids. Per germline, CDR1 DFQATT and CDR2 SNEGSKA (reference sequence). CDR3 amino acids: CSARGPSGRAEQYF. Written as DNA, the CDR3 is TGCAGTGCTAGAGGGCCTAGCGGGAGGGCCGAGCAGTACTTC.

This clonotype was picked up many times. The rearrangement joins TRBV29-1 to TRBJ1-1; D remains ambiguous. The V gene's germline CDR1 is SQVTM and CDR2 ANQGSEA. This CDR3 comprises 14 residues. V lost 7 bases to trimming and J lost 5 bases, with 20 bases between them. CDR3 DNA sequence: TGCAGCGCCAGAAGGGCAGGAGTGGTAACTGAAGCTTTCTTT. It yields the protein CSARRAGVVTEAFF.

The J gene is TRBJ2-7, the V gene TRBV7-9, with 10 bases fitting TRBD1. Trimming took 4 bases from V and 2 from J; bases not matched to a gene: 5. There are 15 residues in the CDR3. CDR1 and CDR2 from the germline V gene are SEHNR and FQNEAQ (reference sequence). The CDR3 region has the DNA TGTGCCAGCAGCTCTAAGACAGGGGGCGCCTACGAGCAGTACTTC. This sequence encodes CASSSKTGGAYEQYF. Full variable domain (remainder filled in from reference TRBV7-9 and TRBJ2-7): DTGVSQNPRHKITKRGQNVTFRCDPISEHNRLYWYRQTLGQGPEFLTYFQNEAQLEKSRLLSDRFSAERPKGSFSTLEIQRTEQGDSAMYLCASSSKTGGAYEQYFGPGTRLTVT.

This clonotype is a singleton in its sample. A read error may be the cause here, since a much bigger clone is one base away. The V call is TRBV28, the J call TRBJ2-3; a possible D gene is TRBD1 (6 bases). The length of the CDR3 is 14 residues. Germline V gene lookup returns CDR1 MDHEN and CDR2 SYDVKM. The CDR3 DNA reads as TGTGCCAGCACCTGGACAGTTTCCACAGGTACGCAGTATTTT. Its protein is CASTWTVSTGTQYF.

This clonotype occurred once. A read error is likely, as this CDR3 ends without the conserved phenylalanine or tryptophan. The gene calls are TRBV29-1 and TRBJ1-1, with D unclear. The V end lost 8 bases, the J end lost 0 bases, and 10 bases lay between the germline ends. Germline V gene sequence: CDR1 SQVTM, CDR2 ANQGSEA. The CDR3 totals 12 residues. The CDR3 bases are TGCAGCTTAGAGGCGGTGAACACTGAAGCTTTCTCT. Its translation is CSLEAVNTEAFS.

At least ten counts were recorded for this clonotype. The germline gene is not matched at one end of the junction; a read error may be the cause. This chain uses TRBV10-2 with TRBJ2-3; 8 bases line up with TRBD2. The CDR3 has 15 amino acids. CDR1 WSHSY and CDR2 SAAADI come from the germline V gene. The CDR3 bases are TGCGCCAGCAGAGAGTTAAGCGGGAGTAAAGATACGCAGTATTTT. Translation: CASRELSGSKDTQYF.

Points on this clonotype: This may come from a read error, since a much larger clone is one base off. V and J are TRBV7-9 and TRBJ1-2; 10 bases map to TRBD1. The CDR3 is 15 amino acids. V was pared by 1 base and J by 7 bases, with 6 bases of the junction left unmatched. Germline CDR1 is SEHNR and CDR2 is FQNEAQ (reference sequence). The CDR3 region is CASSLETGGASGYTF. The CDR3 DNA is TGTGCCAGCAGCTTAGAGACAGGGGGCGCATCTGGCTACACCTTC.

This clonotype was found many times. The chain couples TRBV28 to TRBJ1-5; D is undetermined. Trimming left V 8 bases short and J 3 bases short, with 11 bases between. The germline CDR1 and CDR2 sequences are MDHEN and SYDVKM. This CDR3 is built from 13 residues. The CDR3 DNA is TGTGCCAGCGGTCGGGGTACCAATCAGCCCCAGCATTTT. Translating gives CASGRGTNQPQHF. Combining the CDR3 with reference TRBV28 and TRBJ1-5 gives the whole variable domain DVKVTQSSRYLVKRTGEKVFLECVQDMDHENMFWYRQDPGLGLRLIYFSYDVKMKEKGDIPEGYSVSREKKERFSLILESASTNQTSMYLCASGRGTNQPQHFGDGTRLSIL.

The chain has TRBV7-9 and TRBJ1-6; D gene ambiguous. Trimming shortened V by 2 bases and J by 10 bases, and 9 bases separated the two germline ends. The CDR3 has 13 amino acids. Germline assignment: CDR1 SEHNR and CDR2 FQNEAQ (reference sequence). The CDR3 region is CASSLTRKSPLHF. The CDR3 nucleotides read TGTGCCAGCAGCTTAACCAGGAAGTCACCCCTCCACTTT.

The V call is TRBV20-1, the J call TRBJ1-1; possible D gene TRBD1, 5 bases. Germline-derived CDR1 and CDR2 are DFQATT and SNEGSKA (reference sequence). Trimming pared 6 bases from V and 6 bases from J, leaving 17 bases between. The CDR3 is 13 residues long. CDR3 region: CSAPEGRDAEAFF. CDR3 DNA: TGCAGTGCGCCTGAAGGCAGGGATGCTGAAGCTTTCTTT.

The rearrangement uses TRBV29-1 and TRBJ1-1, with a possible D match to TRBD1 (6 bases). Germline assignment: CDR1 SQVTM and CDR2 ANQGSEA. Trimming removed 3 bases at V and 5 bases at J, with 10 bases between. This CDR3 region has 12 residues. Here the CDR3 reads CSVEGQGTEAFF. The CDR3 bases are TGCAGCGTTGAGGGCCAGGGGACTGAAGCTTTCTTT.

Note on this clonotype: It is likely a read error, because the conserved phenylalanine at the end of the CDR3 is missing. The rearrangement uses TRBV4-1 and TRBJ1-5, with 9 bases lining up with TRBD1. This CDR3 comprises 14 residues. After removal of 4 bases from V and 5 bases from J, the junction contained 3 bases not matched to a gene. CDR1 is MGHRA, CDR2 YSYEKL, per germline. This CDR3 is CASSPRTGDQPQHL. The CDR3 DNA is TGCGCCAGCAGCCCACGGACAGGGGATCAGCCCCAGCATCTT.